These 16 T cell receptor beta chains were all obtained from the same sample, sequenced in a study of OX40 agonist ivuxolimab in advanced cancers. Clones were sequenced by immunoSEQ multiplex PCR, and TCRdb holds only the in-frame ones, with some missing. Of 30,000 to 40,000 clones in the sample, about 80% were seen once. The sequenced sample was CD4+ or CD8+ T cells sorted from blood, obtained in a trial of the OX40 agonist ivuxolimab. The receptors come from an adult with an advanced solid tumor such as melanoma, head and neck, liver or kidney cancer.

This clone was seen only a few times. The chain combines TRBV18 with TRBJ2-5, with D perhaps TRBD1 (5 bases). The germline V and J ends were trimmed by 6 bases and 0 bases, with 17 bases remaining between them. Germline-derived CDR1 and CDR2 are KGHSH and LQKENI. The CDR3 extends over 16 amino acids. The CDR3 DNA sequence: TGTGCCAGCTCTTTCAGAGCCTCAGGGTACCAAGAGACCCAGTACTTC. Translating it yields CASSFRASGYQETQYF.

This clone is labeled medium-sized (0.01 to 0.1%). The chain employs TRBV2 and TRBJ2-7, with 8 bases fitting TRBD1. The CDR3 runs 13 residues. Trimming cost V 8 bases and J 0 bases; bases outside gene matches: 3. The germline gives CDR1 SNHLY, CDR2 FYNNEI. CDR3 nucleotide sequence: TGTGCCAGCGGAGGGACAGGCTCCTACGAGCAGTACTTC. Residues: CASGGTGSYEQYF.

This clone turned up a few times. The V call is TRBV19, the J call TRBJ1-2; 10 nucleotides match TRBD1. The junction had 3 bases not matched to a gene; V was cut back by 7 bases and J by 4 bases. The CDR3 is made up of 13 amino acids. Germline-derived CDR1 and CDR2 are LNHDA and SQIVND (reference sequence). Here the CDR3 DNA reads TGTGCCAGTACCTGGACAGGGGGCTATGGCTACACCTTC. It specifies CASTWTGGYGYTF.

The chain links TRBV12-5 to TRBJ2-5, with TRBD1 as a possible D gene (5 bases). The J call may be mistaken, given a closer DNA end match to TRBJ2-7. Germline V gives CDR1 LGHNT, CDR2 FRNRAP. The CDR3 extends over 14 amino acids. The CDR3 DNA reads TGTGCTAGTGGTTTGTCCAGGGCTGACGACGAGCAGTACTTC. It codes for CASGLSRADDEQYF.

This sequence joins TRBV5-6 and TRBJ1-6; TRBD1 might be the D (5 bases). Germline V lookup: CDR1 SGHDT, CDR2 YYEEEE. This CDR3 has 14 residues. The V gene lost 1 base and the J gene lost 10 bases, with 12 bases spanning the gap. CDR3 protein: CASSLLQVKSPLHF. The CDR3 DNA reads as TGTGCCAGCAGCTTGTTACAGGTGAAGTCACCCCTCCACTTT. Using reference TRBV5-6 and TRBJ1-6 for the parts outside the CDR3, the full variable domain is DAGVTQSPTHLIKTRGQQVTLRCSPKSGHDTVSWYQQALGQGPQFIFQYYEEEERQRGNFPDRFSGHQFPNYSSELNVNALLLGDSALYLCASSLLQVKSPLHFGNGTRLTVT.

This clone was observed a single time. The chain recombines TRBV7-6 with TRBJ2-5, with D maybe TRBD1 (5 bases). Trimming took 4 bases from V and 1 from J, leaving 19 bases between them. CDR1 is SGHVS and CDR2 is FNYEAQ in the germline V gene. The CDR3 runs 17 residues. The CDR3 protein is CASSSLGAHTLQETQYF. Here the CDR3 DNA reads TGTGCCAGCAGCTCCCTAGGGGCCCACACTCTCCAAGAGACCCAGTACTTC. Using reference TRBV7-6 and TRBJ2-5 for the parts outside the CDR3, the full variable domain is GAGVSQSPRYKVTKRGQDVALRCDPISGHVSLYWYRQALGQGPEFLTYFNYEAQQDKSGLPNDRFSAERPEGSISTLTIQRTEQRDSAMYRCASSSLGAHTLQETQYFGPGTRLLVL.

The chain joins TRBV27 to TRBJ2-3; no reliable D call. In germline, CDR1 is MNHEY, CDR2 SMNVEV (reference sequence). The V end was cut by 1 base, the J end by 2 bases, with 7 bases between. The CDR3 has 14 amino acids. CDR3 residues: CASSLLASTDTQYF. CDR3 DNA: TGTGCCAGCAGTTTATTAGCCTCCACAGATACGCAGTATTTT.

The gene calls are TRBV2 and TRBJ2-2, with D tentatively TRBD2 (5 bases). The CDR3 is 14 residues long. Germline V gene data show CDR1 as SNHLY and CDR2 as FYNNEI. V was cut by 4 bases and J by 7 bases, with 13 bases left in between. Here the CDR3 DNA reads TGTGCCAGCAGTGGAAACCGGGGAGACGGGGAGCTGTTTTTT. Translated, it gives CASSGNRGDGELFF.

The V and J genes are TRBV23-1 and TRBJ1-2; D unclear. TRBV23-1 counts as an open reading frame of uncertain function. This CDR3 is 12 amino acids long. Trimming shortened V by 4 bases and J by 5 bases, and 8 bases separated the two germline ends. CDR3 sequence reads: CASSRDGYGYTF. The CDR3 DNA is TGCGCCAGCAGTCGGGATGGGTATGGCTACACCTTC.

Comment on this clone: The junction does not match germline at one end; this may be a read error. J is TRBJ1-2 and V is TRBV29-1; TRBD1 matches 11 bases. Germline assignment: CDR1 SQVTM and CDR2 ANQGSEA. The CDR3 is 12 amino acids. The CDR3 nucleotides read TGCAGCGTCAGAGACGGGACAGGGGGAATTATTTTC. Protein: CSVRDGTGGIIF. The variable domain in full, completed from reference TRBV29-1 and TRBJ1-2, reads SAVISQKPSRDICQRGTSLTIQCQVDSQVTMMFWYRQQPGQSLTLIATANQGSEATYESGFVIDKFPISRPNLTFSTLTVSNMSPEDSSIYLCSVRDGTGGIIFGSGTRLTVV.

V usage is TRBV30 and J usage is TRBJ1-6; 9 bases fit TRBD1. Trimming removed 0 bases from V and 10 bases from J; junction bases left unmatched: 10. The CDR3 is made up of 16 amino acids. Per germline, CDR1 GTSNPN and CDR2 SVGIG (reference sequence). In DNA form, the CDR3 reads TGTGCCTGGAGTGTACCCCGGACAGGGGTAAGGTCACCCCTCCACTTT. This sequence encodes CAWSVPRTGVRSPLHF.

The rearrangement joins TRBV5-1 to TRBJ2-5, with 9 bases aligning to TRBD1. The length of the CDR3 is 15 residues. V lost 4 bases and J lost 5; bases outside the gene matches: 9. Germline V gene lookup returns CDR1 SGHRS and CDR2 YFSETQ. CDR3 sequence: CASSLTGDRAETQYF. DNA of the CDR3: TGCGCCAGCAGCCTTACCGGGGACAGGGCTGAGACCCAGTACTTC.

This chain links TRBV6-5 with TRBJ2-1; 8 bases map to TRBD1. Germline loops: CDR1 MNHEY, CDR2 SVGAGI. V shed 1 base and J 7 bases; nucleotides not matched to a gene: 0. The CDR3 sequence is 13 residues long. CDR3 amino acids: CASSYYRGNEQFF. As DNA, the CDR3 is TGTGCCAGCAGTTACTACAGGGGGAATGAGCAGTTCTTC.

V and J are TRBV5-4 and TRBJ1-1; the D is unclear. This CDR3 has 14 amino acids. Germline CDR1 reads SGHNT; CDR2 reads YYREEE (reference sequence). V gave up 3 bases and J gave up 0 bases, with 9 bases separating them. CDR3 in amino acids: CASSSPAMNTEAFF. CDR3 DNA: TGTGCCAGCAGCTCCCCGGCGATGAACACTGAAGCTTTCTTT.

This CDR3 reads CASSEGQGARADTQYF. As DNA, the CDR3 is TGTGCCAGCAGTGAGGGACAGGGGGCGCGGGCAGATACGCAGTATTTT. The chain couples TRBV25-1 to TRBJ2-3, with 12 positions matching TRBD1. The CDR3 consists of 16 residues. Trimming removed 3 bases from V and 4 bases from J; junction bases left unmatched: 5. Germline-derived CDR1 and CDR2 are MGHDK and SYGVNS.

The chain carries TRBV5-1 and TRBJ2-1, with a weak D call TRBD2 (6 bases). The CDR3 is 16 amino acids. In germline, CDR1 is SGHRS, CDR2 YFSETQ. Trimming took 1 base from V and 0 from J, leaving 11 bases between them. The CDR3 here is CASSLSLASSYNEQFF. DNA of the CDR3: TGCGCCAGCAGCTTGTCCCTAGCGAGCTCCTACAATGAGCAGTTCTTC.